This T cell receptor beta chain was recovered during a study of response to subunit inactivated influenza vaccine. TCRdb ran MiXCR on the RT-PCR reads and lists one entry per CDR3 protein. The sample has more than 600,000 distinct CDR3 sequences, around 20% seen once. Per the germline V gene, CDR1 is DFQATT and CDR2 is SNEGSKA (reference sequence). This CDR3 is built from 15 residues. Between the trimmed V and J ends, which lost 0 bases and 1 base, there was a span of 13 bases. The sequenced sample was PBMCs from blood, obtained about 5 days after vaccination. V usage is TRBV20-1 and J usage is TRBJ2-7; no firm D call. This clonotype originated in a man aged 50 to 59 who received an inactivated influenza vaccine. The CDR3 loop reads CSARDSQVPSYEQYF. DNA for the CDR3: TGCAGTGCTAGAGATTCGCAGGTGCCATCCTACGAGCAGTACTTC.